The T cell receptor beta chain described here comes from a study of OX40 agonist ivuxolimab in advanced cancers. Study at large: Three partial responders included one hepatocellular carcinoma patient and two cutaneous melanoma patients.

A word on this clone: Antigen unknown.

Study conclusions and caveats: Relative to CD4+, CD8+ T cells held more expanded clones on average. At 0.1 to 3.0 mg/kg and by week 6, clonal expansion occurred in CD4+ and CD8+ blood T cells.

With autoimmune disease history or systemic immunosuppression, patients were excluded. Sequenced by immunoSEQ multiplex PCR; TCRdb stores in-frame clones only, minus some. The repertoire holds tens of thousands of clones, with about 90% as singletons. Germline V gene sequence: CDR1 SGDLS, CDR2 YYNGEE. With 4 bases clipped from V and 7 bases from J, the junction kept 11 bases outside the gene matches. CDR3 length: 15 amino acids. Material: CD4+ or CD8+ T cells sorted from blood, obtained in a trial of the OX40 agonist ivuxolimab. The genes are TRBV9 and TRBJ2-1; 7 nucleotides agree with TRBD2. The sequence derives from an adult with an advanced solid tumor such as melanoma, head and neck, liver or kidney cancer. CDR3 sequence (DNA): TGTGCCAGCAGCTCCAGGAGGGAGGGTATTAATGAGCAGTTCTTC. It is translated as CASSSRREGINEQFF.